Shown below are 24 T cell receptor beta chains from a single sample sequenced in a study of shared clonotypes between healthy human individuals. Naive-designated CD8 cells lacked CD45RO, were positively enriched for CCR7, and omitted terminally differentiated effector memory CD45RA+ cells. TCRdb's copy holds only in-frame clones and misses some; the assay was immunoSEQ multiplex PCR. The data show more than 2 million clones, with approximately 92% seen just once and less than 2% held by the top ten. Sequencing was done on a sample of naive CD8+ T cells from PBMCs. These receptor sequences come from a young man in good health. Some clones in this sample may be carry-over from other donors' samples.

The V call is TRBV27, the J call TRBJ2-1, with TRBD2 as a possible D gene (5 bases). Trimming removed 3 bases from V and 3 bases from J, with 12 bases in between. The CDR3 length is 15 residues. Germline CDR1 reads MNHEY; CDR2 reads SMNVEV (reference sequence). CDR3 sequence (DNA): TGTGCCAGCAGTTTTACCCCCCGGGGCTACAATGAGCAGTTCTTC. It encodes CASSFTPRGYNEQFF.

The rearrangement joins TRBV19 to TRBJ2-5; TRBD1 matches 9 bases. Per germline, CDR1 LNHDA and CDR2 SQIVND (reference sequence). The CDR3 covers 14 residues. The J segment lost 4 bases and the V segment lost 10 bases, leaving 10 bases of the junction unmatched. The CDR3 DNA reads TGTGCCATTCTTACCGGGACAGGGCTAGAGACCCAGTACTTC. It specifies CAILTGTGLETQYF.

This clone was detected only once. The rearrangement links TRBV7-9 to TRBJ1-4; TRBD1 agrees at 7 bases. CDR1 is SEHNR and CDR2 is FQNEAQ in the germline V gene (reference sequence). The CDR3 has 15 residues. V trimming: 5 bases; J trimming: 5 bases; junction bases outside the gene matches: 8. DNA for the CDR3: TGTGCCAGCAGCCCTCAGGGGGAAGCCAATGAAAAACTGTTTTTT. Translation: CASSPQGEANEKLFF.

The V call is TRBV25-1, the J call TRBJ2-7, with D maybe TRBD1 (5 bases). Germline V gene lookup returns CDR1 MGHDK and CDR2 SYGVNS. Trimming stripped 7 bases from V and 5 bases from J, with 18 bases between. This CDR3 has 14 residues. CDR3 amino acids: CASKQTDRSNEQYF. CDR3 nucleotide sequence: TGTGCCAGCAAACAGACAGATCGGTCCAACGAGCAGTACTTC.

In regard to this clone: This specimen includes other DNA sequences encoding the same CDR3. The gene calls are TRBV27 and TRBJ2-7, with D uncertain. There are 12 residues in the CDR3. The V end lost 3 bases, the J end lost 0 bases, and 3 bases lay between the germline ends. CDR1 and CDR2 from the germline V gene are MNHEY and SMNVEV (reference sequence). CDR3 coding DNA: TGTGCCAGCAGTTTCGACTCCTACGAGCAGTACTTC. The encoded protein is CASSFDSYEQYF.

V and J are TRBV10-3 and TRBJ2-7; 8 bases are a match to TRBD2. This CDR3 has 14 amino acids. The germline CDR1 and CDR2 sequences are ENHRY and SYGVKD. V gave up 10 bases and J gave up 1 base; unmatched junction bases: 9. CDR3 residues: CATLGIAGSYEQYF. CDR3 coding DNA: TGTGCCACCCTGGGAATAGCGGGGTCCTACGAGCAGTACTTC.

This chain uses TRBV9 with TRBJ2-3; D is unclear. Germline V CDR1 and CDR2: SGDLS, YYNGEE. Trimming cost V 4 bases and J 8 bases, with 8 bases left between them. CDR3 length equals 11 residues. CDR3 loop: CASSTQATQYF. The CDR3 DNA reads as TGTGCCAGCAGCACCCAGGCTACGCAGTATTTT.

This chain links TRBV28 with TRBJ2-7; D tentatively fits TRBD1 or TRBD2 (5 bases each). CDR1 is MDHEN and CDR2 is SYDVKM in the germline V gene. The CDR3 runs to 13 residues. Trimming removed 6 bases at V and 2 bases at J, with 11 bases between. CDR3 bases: TGTGCCAGCAGACCACTGGGGGCCTACGAGCAGTACTTC. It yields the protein CASRPLGAYEQYF. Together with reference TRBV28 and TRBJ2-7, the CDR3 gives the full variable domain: DVKVTQSSRYLVKRTGEKVFLECVQDMDHENMFWYRQDPGLGLRLIYFSYDVKMKEKGDIPEGYSVSREKKERFSLILESASTNQTSMYLCASRPLGAYEQYFGPGTRLTVT.

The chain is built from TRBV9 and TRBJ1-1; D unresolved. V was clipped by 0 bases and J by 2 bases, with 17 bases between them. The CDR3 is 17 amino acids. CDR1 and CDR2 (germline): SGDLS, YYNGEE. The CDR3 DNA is TGTGCCAGCAGCGTAGGGCAACACCTTCGGGCAAACACTGAAGCTTTCTTT. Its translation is CASSVGQHLRANTEAFF.

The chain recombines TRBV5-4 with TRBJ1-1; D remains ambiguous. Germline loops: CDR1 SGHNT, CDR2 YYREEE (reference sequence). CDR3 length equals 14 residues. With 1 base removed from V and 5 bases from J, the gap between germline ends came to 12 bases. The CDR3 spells CASSLSQVGTEAFF. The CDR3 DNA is TGTGCCAGCAGCTTGTCGCAGGTGGGGACTGAAGCTTTCTTT.

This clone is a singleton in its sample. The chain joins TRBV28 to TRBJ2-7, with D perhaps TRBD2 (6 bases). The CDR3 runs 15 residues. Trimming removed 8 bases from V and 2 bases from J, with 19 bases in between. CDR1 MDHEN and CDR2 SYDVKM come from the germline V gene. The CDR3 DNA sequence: TGTGCCAGCTACTCTCAGGTTCGGGGGACCTACGAGCAGTACTTC. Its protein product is CASYSQVRGTYEQYF.

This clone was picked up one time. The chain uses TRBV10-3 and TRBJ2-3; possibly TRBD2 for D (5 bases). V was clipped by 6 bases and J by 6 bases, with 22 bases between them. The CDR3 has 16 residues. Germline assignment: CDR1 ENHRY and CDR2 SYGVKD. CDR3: CAISSSRAASSDTQYF. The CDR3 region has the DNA TGTGCCATCAGCAGCTCCAGAGCGGCAAGTTCGGATACGCAGTATTTT.

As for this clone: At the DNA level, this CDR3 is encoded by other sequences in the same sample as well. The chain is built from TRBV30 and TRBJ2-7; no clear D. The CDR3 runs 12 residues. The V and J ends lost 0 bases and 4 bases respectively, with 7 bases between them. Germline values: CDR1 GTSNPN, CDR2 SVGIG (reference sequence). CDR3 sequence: CAWSVTPYEQYF. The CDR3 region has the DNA TGTGCCTGGAGTGTAACCCCTTACGAGCAGTACTTC.

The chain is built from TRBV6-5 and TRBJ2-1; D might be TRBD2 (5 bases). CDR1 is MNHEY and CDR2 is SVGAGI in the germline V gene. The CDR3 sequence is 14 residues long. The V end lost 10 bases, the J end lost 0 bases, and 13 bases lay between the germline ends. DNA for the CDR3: TGTGCCACCTGTGGGAGCAGCTCCTACAATGAGCAGTTCTTC. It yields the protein CATCGSSSYNEQFF.

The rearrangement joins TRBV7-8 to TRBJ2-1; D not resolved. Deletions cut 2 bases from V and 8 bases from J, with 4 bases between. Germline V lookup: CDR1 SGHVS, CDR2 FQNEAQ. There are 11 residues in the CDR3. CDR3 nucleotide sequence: TGTGCCAGCAGCTTAATCCATGAGCAGTTCTTC. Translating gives CASSLIHEQFF.

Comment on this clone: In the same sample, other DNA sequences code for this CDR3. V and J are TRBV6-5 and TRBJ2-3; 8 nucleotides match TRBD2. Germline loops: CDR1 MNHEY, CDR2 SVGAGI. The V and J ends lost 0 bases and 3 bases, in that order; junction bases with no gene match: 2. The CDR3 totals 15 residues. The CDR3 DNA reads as TGTGCCAGCAGTTACTCGCCGGGAGGGACAGATACGCAGTATTTT. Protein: CASSYSPGGTDTQYF.

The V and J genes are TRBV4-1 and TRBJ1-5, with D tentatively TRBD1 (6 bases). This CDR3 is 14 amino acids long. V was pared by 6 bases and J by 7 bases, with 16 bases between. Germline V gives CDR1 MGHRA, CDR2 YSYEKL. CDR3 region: CASSHGAGVQPQHF. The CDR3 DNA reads TGCGCCAGCAGTCACGGGGCAGGGGTACAGCCCCAGCATTTT.

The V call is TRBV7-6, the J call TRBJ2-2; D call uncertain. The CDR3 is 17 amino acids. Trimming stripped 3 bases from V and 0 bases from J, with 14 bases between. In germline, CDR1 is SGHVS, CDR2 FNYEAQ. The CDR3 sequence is CASSFLSVRSNTGELFF. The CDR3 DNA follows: TGTGCCAGCAGCTTTCTTTCTGTCAGATCGAACACCGGGGAGCTGTTTTTT.

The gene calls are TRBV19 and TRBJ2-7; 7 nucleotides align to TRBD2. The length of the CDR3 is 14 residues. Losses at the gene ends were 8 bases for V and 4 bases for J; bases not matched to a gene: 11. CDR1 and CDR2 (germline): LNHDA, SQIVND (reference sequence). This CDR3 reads CASGEGTGPYEQYF. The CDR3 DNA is TGTGCCAGTGGGGAGGGGACCGGGCCTTACGAGCAGTACTTC.

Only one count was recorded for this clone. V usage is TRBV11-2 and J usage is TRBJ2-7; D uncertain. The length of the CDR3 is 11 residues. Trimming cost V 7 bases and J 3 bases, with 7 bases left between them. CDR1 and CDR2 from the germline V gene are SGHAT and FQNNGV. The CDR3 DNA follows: TGTGCCAGCACCCGGTACTACGAGCAGTACTTC. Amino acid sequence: CASTRYYEQYF.

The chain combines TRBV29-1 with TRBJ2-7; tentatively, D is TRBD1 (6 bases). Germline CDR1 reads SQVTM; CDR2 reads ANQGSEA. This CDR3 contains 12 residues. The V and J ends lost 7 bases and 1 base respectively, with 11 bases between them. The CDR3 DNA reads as TGCAGCGGATACAGGGAGTCCTACGAGCAGTACTTC. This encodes CSGYRESYEQYF.

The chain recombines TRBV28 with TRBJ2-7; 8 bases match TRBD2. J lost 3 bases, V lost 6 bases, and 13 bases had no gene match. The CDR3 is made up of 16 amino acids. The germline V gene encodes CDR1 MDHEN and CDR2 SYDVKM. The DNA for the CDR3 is TGTGCCAGCAGATCCCCCCGGGGGGGGACCCACTACGAGCAGTACTTC. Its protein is CASRSPRGGTHYEQYF.

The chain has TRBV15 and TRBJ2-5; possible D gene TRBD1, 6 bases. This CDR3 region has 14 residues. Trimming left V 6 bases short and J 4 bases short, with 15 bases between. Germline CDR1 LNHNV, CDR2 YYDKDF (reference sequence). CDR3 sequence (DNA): TGTGCCACCAGGAAGACAGGATTGGGAGAGACCCAGTACTTC. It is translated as CATRKTGLGETQYF.

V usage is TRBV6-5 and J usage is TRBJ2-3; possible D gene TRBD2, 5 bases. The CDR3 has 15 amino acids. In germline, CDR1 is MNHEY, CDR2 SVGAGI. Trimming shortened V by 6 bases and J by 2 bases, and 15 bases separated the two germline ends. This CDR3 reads CASSQWNGVTDTQYF. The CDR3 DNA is TGTGCCAGCAGCCAATGGAACGGGGTCACAGATACGCAGTATTTT.